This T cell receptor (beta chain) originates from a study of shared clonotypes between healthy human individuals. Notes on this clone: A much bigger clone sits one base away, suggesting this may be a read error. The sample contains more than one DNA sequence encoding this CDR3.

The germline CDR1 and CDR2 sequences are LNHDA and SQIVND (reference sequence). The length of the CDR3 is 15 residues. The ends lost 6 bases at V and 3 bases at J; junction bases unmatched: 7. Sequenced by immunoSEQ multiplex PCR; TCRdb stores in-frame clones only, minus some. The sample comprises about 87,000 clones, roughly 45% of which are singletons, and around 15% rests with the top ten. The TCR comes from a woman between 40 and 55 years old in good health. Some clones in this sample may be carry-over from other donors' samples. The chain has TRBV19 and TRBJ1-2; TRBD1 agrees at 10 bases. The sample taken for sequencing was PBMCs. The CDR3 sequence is CASSPGQGVYYGYTF. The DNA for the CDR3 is TGTGCCAGTAGCCCCGGACAGGGGGTATACTATGGCTACACCTTC.